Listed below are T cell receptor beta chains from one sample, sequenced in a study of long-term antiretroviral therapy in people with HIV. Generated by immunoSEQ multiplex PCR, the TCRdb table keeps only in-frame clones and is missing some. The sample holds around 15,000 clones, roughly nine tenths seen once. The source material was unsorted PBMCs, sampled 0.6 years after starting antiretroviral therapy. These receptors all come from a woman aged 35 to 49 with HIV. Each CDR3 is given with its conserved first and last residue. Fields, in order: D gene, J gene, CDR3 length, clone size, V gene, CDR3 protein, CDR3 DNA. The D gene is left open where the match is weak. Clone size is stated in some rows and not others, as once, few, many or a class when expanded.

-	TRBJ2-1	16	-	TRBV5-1	CASSPLGGESYNEQFF	TGCGCCAGCAGCCCCCTCGGCGGGGAGTCCTACAATGAGCAGTTCTTC
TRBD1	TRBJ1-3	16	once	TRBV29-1	CSVVIGSGGDGNTIYF	TGCAGCGTTGTGATTGGATCAGGGGGCGATGGAAACACCATATATTTT
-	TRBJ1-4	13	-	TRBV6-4	CASSTGNREKLFF	TGTGCCAGCAGTACTGGTAATCGAGAAAAACTGTTTTTT
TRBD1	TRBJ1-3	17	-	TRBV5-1	CASSPGQGAFGGNTIYF	TGCGCCAGCAGTCCTGGACAGGGGGCTTTTGGCGGAAACACCATATATTTT
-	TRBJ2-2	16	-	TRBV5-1	CASSLAASSNTGELFF	TGCGCCAGCAGCTTGGCGGCAAGCTCGAACACCGGGGAGCTGTTTTTT
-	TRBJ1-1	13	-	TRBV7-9	CASSIGEATEAFF	TGTGCCAGCAGTATTGGCGAGGCCACTGAAGCTTTCTTT
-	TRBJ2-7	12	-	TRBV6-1	CASSDRIYEQYF	TGTGCCAGCAGTGACAGGATCTACGAGCAGTACTTC
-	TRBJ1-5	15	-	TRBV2	CASRIQGAIGQPQHF	TGTGCCAGCAGGATACAGGGCGCGATAGGCCAGCCCCAGCATTTT
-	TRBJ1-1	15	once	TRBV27	CASSELRAGLTEAFF	TGTGCCAGCAGTGAGTTGCGTGCAGGATTAACTGAAGCTTTCTTT
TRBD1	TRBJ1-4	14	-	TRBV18	CASAPPGTGGKLFF	TGTGCCAGCGCGCCTCCCGGGACAGGAGGAAAACTGTTTTTT
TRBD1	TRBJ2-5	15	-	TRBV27	CASARDRGGQETQYF	TGTGCCAGCGCCAGGGACAGGGGTGGACAAGAGACCCAGTACTTC
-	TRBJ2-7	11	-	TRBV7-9	CASSQTHEQYF	TGTGCCAGCAGCCAGACCCACGAGCAGTACTTC